This TCR beta chain is drawn from a study of blood T cell repertoires in COVID-19. Study background: Samples taken during acute and convalescent COVID-19 were collected in the United States, Italy and Spain. Nucleic acid was either cDNA or gDNA, and it came from T cells, B-cell-depleted T cells, or PBMCs.

This clone was recorded a few times. Germline V gives CDR1 SGHRS, CDR2 YFSETQ. The CDR3 sequence is 16 residues long. V shed 1 base and J 2 bases; nucleotides not matched to a gene: 5. Per the study methods: Reference gene primer amplification gave estimated nucleated cell counts. The assay was immunoSEQ multiplex PCR, and TCRdb's table has in-frame clones only and misses some. V, J and clone size are those of that table, while D and trimming were read from the DNA. The sample includes some 220,000 clones, roughly 85% seen only once; the top ten take about 4%. The participants were between about 18 and 90 years old and came from under 25 US areas.

V gene TRBV5-1 combines with J gene TRBJ2-3; TRBD1 matches at 9 bases. The sequenced sample was PBMCs or T cells enriched from blood (not recorded which). This TCR came from a woman aged 40 to 49 with acute COVID-19. CDR3 region: CASSLTGTGYTDTQYF. The CDR3 DNA follows: TGCGCCAGCAGCTTGACTGGGACAGGGTACACAGATACGCAGTATTTT.